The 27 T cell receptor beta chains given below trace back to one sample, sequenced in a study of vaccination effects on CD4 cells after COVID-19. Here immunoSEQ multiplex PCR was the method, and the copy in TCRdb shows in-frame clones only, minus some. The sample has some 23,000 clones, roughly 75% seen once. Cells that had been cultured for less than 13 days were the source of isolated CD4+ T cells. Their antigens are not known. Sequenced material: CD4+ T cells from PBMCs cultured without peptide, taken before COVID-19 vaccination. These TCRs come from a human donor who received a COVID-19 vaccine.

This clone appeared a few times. CDR3 sequence reads: CASSLGTTVFYGYTF. The CDR3 DNA reads TGTGCCAGCAGCTTAGGAACGACAGTCTTCTATGGCTACACCTTC. The chain couples TRBV7-2 to TRBJ1-2; a possible D gene is TRBD1 (5 bases). The length of the CDR3 is 15 residues. The V gene lost 1 base and the J gene lost 4 bases, with 13 bases spanning the gap. Germline CDR1 SGHTA, CDR2 FQGNSA.

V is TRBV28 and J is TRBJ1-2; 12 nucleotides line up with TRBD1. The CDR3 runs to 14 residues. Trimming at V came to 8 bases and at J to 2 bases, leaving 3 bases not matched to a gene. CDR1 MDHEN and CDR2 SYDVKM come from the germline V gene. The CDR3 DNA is TGTGCCAGCTGGGGACAGGGGGCAAACTATGGCTACACCTTC. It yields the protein CASWGQGANYGYTF.

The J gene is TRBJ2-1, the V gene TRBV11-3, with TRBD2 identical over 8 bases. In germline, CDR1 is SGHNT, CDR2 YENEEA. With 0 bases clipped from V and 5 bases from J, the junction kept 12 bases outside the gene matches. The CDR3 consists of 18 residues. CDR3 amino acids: CASSLDGSAGGSHNEQFF. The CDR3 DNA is TGTGCCAGCAGCTTAGATGGGTCGGCGGGAGGATCCCACAATGAGCAGTTCTTC.

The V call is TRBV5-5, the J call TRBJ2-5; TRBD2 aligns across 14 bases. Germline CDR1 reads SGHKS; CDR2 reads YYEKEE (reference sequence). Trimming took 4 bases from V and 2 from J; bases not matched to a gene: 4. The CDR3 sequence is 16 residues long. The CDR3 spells CASSVGLAGGQETQYF. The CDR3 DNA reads TGTGCCAGCAGCGTCGGACTAGCGGGAGGACAAGAGACCCAGTACTTC.

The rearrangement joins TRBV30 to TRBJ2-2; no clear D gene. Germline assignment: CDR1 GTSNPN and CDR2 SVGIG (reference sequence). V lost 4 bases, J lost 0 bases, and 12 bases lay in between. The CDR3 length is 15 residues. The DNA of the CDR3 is TGTGCCTGGACGCCCTCGGATGCGAACACCGGGGAGCTGTTTTTT. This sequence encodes CAWTPSDANTGELFF.

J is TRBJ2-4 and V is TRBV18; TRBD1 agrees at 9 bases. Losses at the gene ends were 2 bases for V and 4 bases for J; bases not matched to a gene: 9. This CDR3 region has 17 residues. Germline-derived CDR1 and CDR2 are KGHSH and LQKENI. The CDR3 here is CASSPAPRGTGKNIQYF. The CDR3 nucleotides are TGTGCCAGCTCACCAGCCCCTCGTGGGACAGGGAAAAACATTCAGTACTTC.

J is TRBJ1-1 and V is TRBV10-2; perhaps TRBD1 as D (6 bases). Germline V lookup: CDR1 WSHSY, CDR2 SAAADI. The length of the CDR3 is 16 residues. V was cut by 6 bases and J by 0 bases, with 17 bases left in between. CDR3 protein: CASSIRDTRMNTEAFF. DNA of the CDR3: TGCGCCAGCAGCATCCGGGACACGCGCATGAACACTGAAGCTTTCTTT.

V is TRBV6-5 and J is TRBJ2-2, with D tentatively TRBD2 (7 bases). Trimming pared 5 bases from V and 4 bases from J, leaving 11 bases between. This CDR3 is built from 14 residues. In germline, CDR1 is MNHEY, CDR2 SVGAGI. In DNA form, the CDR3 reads TGTGCCAGCAGTCTCCGGGGGGCCACCGGGGAGCTGTTTTTT. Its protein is CASSLRGATGELFF.

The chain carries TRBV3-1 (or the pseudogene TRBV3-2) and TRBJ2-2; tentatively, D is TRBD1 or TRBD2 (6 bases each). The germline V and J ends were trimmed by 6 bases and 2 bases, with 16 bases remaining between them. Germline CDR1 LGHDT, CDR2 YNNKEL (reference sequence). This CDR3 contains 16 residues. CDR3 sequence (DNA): TGTGCCAGCAGTCGTACACAGGGAGGAAACACCGGGGAGCTGTTTTTT. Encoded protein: CASSRTQGGNTGELFF.

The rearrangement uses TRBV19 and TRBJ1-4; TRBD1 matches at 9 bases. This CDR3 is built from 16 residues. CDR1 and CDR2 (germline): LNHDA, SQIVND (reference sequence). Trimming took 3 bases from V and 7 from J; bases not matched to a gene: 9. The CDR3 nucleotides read TGTGCCAGTAGTATTAAACAGGGGGCACGGGGTGAAAAACTGTTTTTT. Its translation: CASSIKQGARGEKLFF. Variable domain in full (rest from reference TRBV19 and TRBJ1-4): DGGITQSPKYLFRKEGQNVTLSCEQNLNHDAMYWYRQDPGQGLRLIYYSQIVNDFQKGDIAEGYSVSREKKESFPLTVTSAQKNPTAFYLCASSIKQGARGEKLFFGSGTQLSVL.

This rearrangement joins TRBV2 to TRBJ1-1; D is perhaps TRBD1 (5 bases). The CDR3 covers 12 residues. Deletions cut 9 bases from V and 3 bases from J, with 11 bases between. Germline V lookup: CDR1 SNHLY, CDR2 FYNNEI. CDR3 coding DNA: TGTGCCAGTGTCGAAGGGGACACTGAAGCTTTCTTT. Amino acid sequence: CASVEGDTEAFF.

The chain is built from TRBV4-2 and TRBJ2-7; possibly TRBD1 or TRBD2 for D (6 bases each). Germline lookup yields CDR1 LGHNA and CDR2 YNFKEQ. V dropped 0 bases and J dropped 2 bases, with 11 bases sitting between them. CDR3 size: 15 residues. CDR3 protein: CASSQEPGAAYEQYF. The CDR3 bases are TGTGCCAGCAGCCAAGAGCCGGGGGCCGCCTACGAGCAGTACTTC.

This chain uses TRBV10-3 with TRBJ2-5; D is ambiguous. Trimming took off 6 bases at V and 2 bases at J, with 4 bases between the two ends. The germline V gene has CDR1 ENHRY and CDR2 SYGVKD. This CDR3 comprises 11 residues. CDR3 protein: CAIRGQETQYF. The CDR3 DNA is TGTGCCATCAGGGGACAAGAGACCCAGTACTTC.

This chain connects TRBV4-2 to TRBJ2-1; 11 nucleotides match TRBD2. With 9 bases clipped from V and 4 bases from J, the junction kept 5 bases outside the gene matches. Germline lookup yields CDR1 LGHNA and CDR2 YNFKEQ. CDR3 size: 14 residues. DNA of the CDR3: TGTGCCAGTAAAAGGACTAGCGGGTACAATGAGCAGTTCTTC. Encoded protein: CASKRTSGYNEQFF.

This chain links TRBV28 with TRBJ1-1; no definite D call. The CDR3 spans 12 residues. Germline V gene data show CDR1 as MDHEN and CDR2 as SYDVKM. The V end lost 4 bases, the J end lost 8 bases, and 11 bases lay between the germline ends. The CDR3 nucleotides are TGTGCCAGCAGTTCCCCGACAACGGAAGCTTTCTTT. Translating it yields CASSSPTTEAFF.

CDR3 sequence (DNA): TGTGCCAGCAGCTTTCCGGGACAGGGGAGCACAGATACGCAGTATTTT. Translating it yields CASSFPGQGSTDTQYF. J is TRBJ2-3 and V is TRBV5-4; 10 bases align to TRBD1. This CDR3 contains 16 residues. V shed 2 bases, J shed 0 bases, and the junction held 3 bases outside the gene matches. The germline gives CDR1 SGHNT, CDR2 YYREEE (reference sequence).

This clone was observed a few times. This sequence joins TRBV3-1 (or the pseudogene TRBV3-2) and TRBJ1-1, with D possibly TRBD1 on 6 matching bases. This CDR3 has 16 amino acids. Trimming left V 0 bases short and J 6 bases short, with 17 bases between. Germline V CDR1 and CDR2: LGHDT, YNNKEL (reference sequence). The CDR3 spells CASSQDVGLGASEAFF. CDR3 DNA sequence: TGTGCCAGCAGCCAAGATGTCGGGCTGGGGGCCTCTGAAGCTTTCTTT.

CDR3 in DNA: TGTGCCAGCAGTGAAGATTCGGCTAGCGGGAAGGGTGAGCAGTTCTTC. The encoded protein is CASSEDSASGKGEQFF. The V and J genes are TRBV2 and TRBJ2-1; 9 nucleotides align to TRBD2. Germline-derived CDR1 and CDR2 are SNHLY and FYNNEI. This CDR3 contains 16 residues. V shed 1 base and J 9 bases; nucleotides not matched to a gene: 10.

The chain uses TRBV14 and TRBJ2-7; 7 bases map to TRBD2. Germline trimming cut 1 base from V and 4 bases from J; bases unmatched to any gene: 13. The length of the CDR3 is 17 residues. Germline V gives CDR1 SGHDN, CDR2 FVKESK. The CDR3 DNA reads TGTGCCAGCAGCCAAGGCGTGCTTCGCGGGGGTACATACGAGCAGTACTTC. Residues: CASSQGVLRGGTYEQYF. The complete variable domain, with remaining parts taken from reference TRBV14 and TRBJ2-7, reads EAGVTQFPSHSVIEKGQTVTLRCDPISGHDNLYWYRRVMGKEIKFLLHFVKESKQDESGMPNNRFLAERTGGTYSTLKVQPAELEDSGVYFCASSQGVLRGGTYEQYFGPGTRLTVT.

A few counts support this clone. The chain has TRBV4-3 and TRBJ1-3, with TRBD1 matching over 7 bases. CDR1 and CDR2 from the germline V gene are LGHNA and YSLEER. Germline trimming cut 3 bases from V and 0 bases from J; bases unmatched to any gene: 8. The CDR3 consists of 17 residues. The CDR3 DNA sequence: TGCGCCAGCAGCCAGACATGGGACAGAGCCTCTGGAAACACCATATATTTT. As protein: CASSQTWDRASGNTIYF.

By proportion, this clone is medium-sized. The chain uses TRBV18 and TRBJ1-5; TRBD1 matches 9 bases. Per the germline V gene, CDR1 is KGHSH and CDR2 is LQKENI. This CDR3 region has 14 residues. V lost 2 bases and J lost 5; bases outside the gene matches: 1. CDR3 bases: TGTGCCAGCTCACCAACAGGGGGCTATCAGCCCCAGCATTTT. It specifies CASSPTGGYQPQHF.

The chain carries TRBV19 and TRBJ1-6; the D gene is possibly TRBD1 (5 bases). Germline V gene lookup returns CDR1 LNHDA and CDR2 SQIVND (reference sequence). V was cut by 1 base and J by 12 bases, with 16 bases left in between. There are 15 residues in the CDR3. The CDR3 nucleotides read TGTGCCAGTAGTATAGTAGGAGAAGGGGCAAAACCCCTCCACTTT. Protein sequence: CASSIVGEGAKPLHF.

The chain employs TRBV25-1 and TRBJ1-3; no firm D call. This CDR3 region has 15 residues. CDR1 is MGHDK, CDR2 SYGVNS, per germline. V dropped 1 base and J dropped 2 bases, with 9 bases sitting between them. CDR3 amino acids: CASSELAGPGNTIYF. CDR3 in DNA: TGTGCCAGCAGTGAATTGGCAGGCCCTGGAAACACCATATATTTT.

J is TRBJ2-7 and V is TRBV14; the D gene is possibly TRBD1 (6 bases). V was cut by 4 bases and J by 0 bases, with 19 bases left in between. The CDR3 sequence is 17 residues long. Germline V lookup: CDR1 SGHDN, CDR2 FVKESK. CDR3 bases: TGTGCCAGCAGCCGTGGAATACTCAGGGGTGGCTCCTACGAGCAGTACTTC. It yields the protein CASSRGILRGGSYEQYF.

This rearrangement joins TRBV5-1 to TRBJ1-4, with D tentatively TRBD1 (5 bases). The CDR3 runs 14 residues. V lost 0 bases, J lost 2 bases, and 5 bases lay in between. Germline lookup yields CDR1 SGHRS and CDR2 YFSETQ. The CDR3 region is CASSLGGTNEKLFF. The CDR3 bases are TGCGCCAGCAGCTTGGGGGGCACTAATGAAAAACTGTTTTTT.

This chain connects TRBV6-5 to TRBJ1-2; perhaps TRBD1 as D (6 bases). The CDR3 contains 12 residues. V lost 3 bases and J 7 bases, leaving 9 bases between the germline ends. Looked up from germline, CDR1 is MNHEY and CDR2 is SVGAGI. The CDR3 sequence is CASSYGGGGYTF. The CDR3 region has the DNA TGTGCCAGCAGTTATGGGGGCGGTGGCTACACCTTC.

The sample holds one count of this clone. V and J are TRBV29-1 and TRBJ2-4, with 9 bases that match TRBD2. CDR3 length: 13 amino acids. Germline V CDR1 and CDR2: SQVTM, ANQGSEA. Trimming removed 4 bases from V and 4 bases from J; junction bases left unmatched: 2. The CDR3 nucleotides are TGCAGCGTTGGCGGGGGGGTGAAAAACATTCAGTACTTC. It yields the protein CSVGGGVKNIQYF.